This T cell receptor beta chain was documented in a study of cytomegalovirus exposure and HLA in healthy donors. After removal of 4 bases from V and 2 bases from J, the junction contained 2 bases not matched to a gene. Per the germline V gene, CDR1 is SGHTA and CDR2 is FQGTGA. This CDR3 region has 15 residues. A note on this clone: Its antigen is not identified.

Sequenced by immunoSEQ multiplex PCR; TCRdb stores in-frame clones only, minus some. In the table there are approximately 65,000 clones, 90% to 95% of which are singletons. Study observations and caveats: CMV antigen specificity of a few CMV-associated chains was confirmed in vitro.

This TCR was sampled from a young man in good health and CMV-seropositive. Sequenced: PBMCs. The rearrangement uses TRBV7-3 and TRBJ2-1; 10 bases agree with TRBD2. For the CDR3, the DNA is TGTGCCAGCAGCTCCGGACTAGCGGCCTACAATGAGCAGTTCTTC. Amino acids: CASSSGLAAYNEQFF.